Below are 25 T cell receptor beta chains sequenced from a single sample in a study of T cell repertoires in cytomegalovirus infection. One entry per CDR3 protein, called by TCRdb with MiXCR from the reads. Among 200,000 to 250,000 distinct CDR3 sequences listed, roughly two fifths were seen once. No antigen has been identified for these receptors. The sample consisted of CD8+ T cells from cultured PBMCs, taken from culture after CMV antigen stimulation. Receptor source: a human donor in good health (CMV status not recorded). Some clones in this sample may be carry-over from other donors' samples.

A few counts support this clonotype. The chain recombines TRBV28 with TRBJ1-5; the D is unclear. Trimming left V 1 base short and J 0 bases short, with 7 bases between. Looked up from germline, CDR1 is MDHEN and CDR2 is SYDVKM. The CDR3 has 15 amino acids. The CDR3 protein is CASSLLRDSNQPQHF. For the CDR3, the DNA is TGTGCCAGCAGTTTATTGCGAGATAGCAATCAGCCCCAGCATTTT.

Only a few counts were recorded for this clonotype. The chain uses TRBV6-1 and TRBJ2-4; 8 positions agree with TRBD1. J gave up 14 bases and V 3 bases, and 3 bases lay outside the gene matches. CDR1 is MNHNS, CDR2 SASEGT, per germline. This CDR3 is built from 11 residues. DNA for the CDR3: TGTGCCAGCAGTGACGGGACAGGCGAGTACTTC. Translation: CASSDGTGEYF.

This chain uses TRBV11-2 with TRBJ2-1; maybe TRBD2 (6 bases). The CDR3 is 14 residues long. V was trimmed by 2 bases and J by 10 bases, leaving 15 bases between them. The germline V gene encodes CDR1 SGHAT and CDR2 FQNNGV. CDR3 in amino acids: CASSLLEGQWEQFF. The DNA for the CDR3 is TGTGCCAGCAGCTTACTGGAGGGGCAATGGGAGCAGTTCTTC. The full variable domain, completed using reference TRBV11-2 and TRBJ2-1, is EAGVAQSPRYKIIEKRQSVAFWCNPISGHATLYWYQQILGQGPKLLIQFQNNGVVDDSQLPKDRFSAERLKGVDSTLKIQPAKLEDSAVYLCASSLLEGQWEQFFGPGTRLTVL.

The CDR3, as DNA: TGTGCCAGCAGCAATAGCGGGGGCCTATACAATGAGCAGTTCTTC. Its protein is CASSNSGGLYNEQFF. This chain joins TRBV7-6 and TRBJ2-1; 9 bases map to TRBD2. Germline loops: CDR1 SGHVS, CDR2 FNYEAQ. The length of the CDR3 is 15 residues. V shed 5 bases and J 4 bases; nucleotides not matched to a gene: 6.

The chain links TRBV4-1 to TRBJ1-1, with a weak D call TRBD1 (6 bases). The germline V gene has CDR1 MGHRA and CDR2 YSYEKL. Trimming left V 8 bases short and J 0 bases short, with 13 bases between. The CDR3 spans 14 residues. The CDR3 region is CASGRRDMNTEAFF. CDR3 nucleotide sequence: TGCGCCAGCGGACGACGGGACATGAACACTGAAGCTTTCTTT.

This clonotype has just a few counts. CDR3 sequence reads: CASRPTGGSTEAFF. CDR3 in DNA: TGTGCCAGCAGGCCCACAGGGGGATCGACTGAAGCTTTCTTT. The V and J genes are TRBV2 and TRBJ1-1; 8 bases are a match to TRBD1. After removal of 6 bases from V and 5 bases from J, the junction contained 8 bases not matched to a gene. Germline CDR1 and CDR2: SNHLY and FYNNEI. The CDR3 totals 14 residues. The variable domain in full, completed from reference TRBV2 and TRBJ1-1, reads EPEVTQTPSHQVTQMGQEVILRCVPISNHLYFYWYRQILGQKVEFLVSFYNNEISEKSEIFDDQFSVERPDGSNFTLKIRSTKLEDSAMYFCASRPTGGSTEAFFGQGTRLTVV.

This clonotype was found a few times. V gene TRBV12-3 or TRBV12-4 combines with J gene TRBJ2-7, with D possibly TRBD1 on 6 matching bases. The length of the CDR3 is 10 residues. V lost 8 bases and J 12 bases, leaving 14 bases between the germline ends. The CDR3 here is CASGRGKAYF. CDR3 DNA sequence: TGTGCCAGCGGAAGGGGGAAGGCGTACTTC.

V usage is TRBV7-9 and J usage is TRBJ2-1; 8 positions agree with TRBD2. V was clipped by 5 bases and J by 4 bases; unmatched bases: 4. This CDR3 is 14 amino acids long. In germline, CDR1 is SEHNR, CDR2 FQNEAQ (reference sequence). The CDR3 protein is CASSPGGPYNEQFF. The CDR3 nucleotides read TGTGCCAGCAGCCCGGGGGGGCCTTACAATGAGCAGTTCTTC.

The chain has TRBV27 and TRBJ1-2; D uncertain. The CDR3 is made up of 14 amino acids. CDR1 MNHEY and CDR2 SMNVEV come from the germline V gene (reference sequence). Trimming took off 5 bases at V and 3 bases at J, with 13 bases between the two ends. Here the CDR3 reads CASSVQRKDYGYTF. The CDR3 DNA reads TGTGCCAGCAGTGTACAAAGAAAGGACTATGGCTACACCTTC.

The table lists this clonotype with a few counts. The chain recombines TRBV19 with TRBJ2-7, with D perhaps matching TRBD2 (6 bases). Per germline, CDR1 LNHDA and CDR2 SQIVND (reference sequence). The CDR3 runs 14 residues. The ends were cut back, 5 bases at V and 6 bases at J, with 17 bases in the middle. This chain's CDR3 is CASSPHGGKSEQYF. Here the CDR3 DNA reads TGTGCCAGTAGTCCCCACGGCGGGAAGTCCGAGCAGTACTTC.

The chain is built from TRBV7-6 and TRBJ2-2; maybe TRBD1 (6 bases). The CDR3 spans 13 residues. Trimming shortened V by 10 bases and J by 4 bases, and 13 bases separated the two germline ends. Germline values: CDR1 SGHVS, CDR2 FNYEAQ. CDR3 sequence reads: CATDRSGTGELFF. DNA of the CDR3: TGTGCCACGGACAGATCGGGCACCGGGGAGCTGTTTTTT. The full variable domain, in which reference TRBV7-6 and TRBJ2-2 provide the parts outside the CDR3, is GAGVSQSPRYKVTKRGQDVALRCDPISGHVSLYWYRQALGQGPEFLTYFNYEAQQDKSGLPNDRFSAERPEGSISTLTIQRTEQRDSAMYRCATDRSGTGELFFGEGSRLTVL.

This clonotype showed up just a few times. The rearrangement joins TRBV19 to TRBJ2-7, with D tentatively TRBD2 (7 bases). This CDR3 is built from 13 residues. The germline CDR1 and CDR2 sequences are LNHDA and SQIVND (reference sequence). With 5 bases removed from V and 3 bases from J, the gap between germline ends came to 11 bases. Here the CDR3 DNA reads TGTGCCAGTAGTGGGAGGGACATCTACGAGCAGTACTTC. Its translation: CASSGRDIYEQYF. Full variable domain (remainder filled in from reference TRBV19 and TRBJ2-7): DGGITQSPKYLFRKEGQNVTLSCEQNLNHDAMYWYRQDPGQGLRLIYYSQIVNDFQKGDIAEGYSVSREKKESFPLTVTSAQKNPTAFYLCASSGRDIYEQYFGPGTRLTVT.

V is TRBV7-2 and J is TRBJ2-3; 16 nucleotides align to TRBD2. The CDR3 runs to 18 residues. Trimming took 5 bases from V and 0 from J; bases not matched to a gene: 5. Germline V gives CDR1 SGHTA, CDR2 FQGNSA. For the CDR3, the DNA is TGTGCCAGCAGCCAGGGACTAGCGGGGGGGCAGAGCACAGATACGCAGTATTTT. Protein: CASSQGLAGGQSTDTQYF. The full variable domain, with the rest looked up from reference TRBV7-2 and TRBJ2-3, is GAGVSQSPSNKVTEKGKDVELRCDPISGHTALYWYRQSLGQGLEFLIYFQGNSAPDKSGLPSDRFSAERTGGSVSTLTIQRTQQEDSAVYLCASSQGLAGGQSTDTQYFGPGTRLTVL.

This clonotype has more than one count but fewer than ten. This rearrangement joins TRBV27 to TRBJ2-2; D is possibly TRBD2 (6 bases). Germline values: CDR1 MNHEY, CDR2 SMNVEV (reference sequence). V lost 6 bases and J lost 5, with 13 bases in between. The CDR3 sequence is 14 residues long. CDR3 in DNA: TGTGCCAGCAGCCGACTAGATTTTACCGGGGAGCTGTTTTTT. It translates to CASSRLDFTGELFF.

This sequence joins TRBV7-3 and TRBJ2-7; 7 nucleotides line up with TRBD2. After removal of 5 bases from V and 2 bases from J, the junction contained 18 bases not matched to a gene. CDR1 is SGHTA and CDR2 is FQGTGA in the germline V gene. The CDR3 consists of 18 residues. DNA for the CDR3: TGTGCCAGCAGCCAATCCCACGGAGGTCTAGCGGAGACCTACGAGCAGTACTTC. Encoded protein: CASSQSHGGLAETYEQYF. Variable domain in full (rest from reference TRBV7-3 and TRBJ2-7): GAGVSQTPSNKVTEKGKYVELRCDPISGHTALYWYRQSLGQGPEFLIYFQGTGAADDSGLPNDRFFAVRPEGSVSTLKIQRTERGDSAVYLCASSQSHGGLAETYEQYFGPGTRLTVT.

V and J are TRBV7-4 and TRBJ2-7; 8 bases line up with TRBD2. Trimming took 1 base from V and 5 from J; bases not matched to a gene: 10. The V gene's germline CDR1 is SGHVT and CDR2 SQSDAQ. The CDR3 is made up of 16 amino acids. The CDR3 region has the DNA TGTGCCAGCAGCTTAGGCCCAGCGGGAGATGTGGACGAGCAGTACTTC. Protein: CASSLGPAGDVDEQYF.

The CDR3 reads CAITGGVSTEAFF. The CDR3 nucleotides read TGTGCCATTACGGGGGGGGTGAGCACTGAAGCTTTCTTT. The gene calls are TRBV10-3 and TRBJ1-1; a weak D match, TRBD1 (5 bases). Germline values: CDR1 ENHRY, CDR2 SYGVKD. CDR3 length: 13 residues. The V end was cut by 9 bases, the J end by 4 bases, with 15 bases between.

The V and J genes are TRBV7-6 and TRBJ2-7; D not certain. The length of the CDR3 is 15 residues. V lost 1 base and J lost 7, with 17 bases in between. Germline loops: CDR1 SGHVS, CDR2 FNYEAQ. The CDR3 sequence is CASSLGLSTYGEQYF. Here the CDR3 DNA reads TGTGCCAGCAGCTTAGGTCTCTCGACTTACGGTGAGCAGTACTTC.

This chain links TRBV13 with TRBJ1-1; D call uncertain. The CDR3 has 11 residues. V shed 1 base and J shed 9 bases, with 6 bases lying between them. Per the germline V gene, CDR1 is PRHDT and CDR2 is FYEKMQ (reference sequence). The CDR3 reads CASSLAAQAFF. CDR3 DNA: TGTGCCAGCAGCTTAGCAGCTCAAGCTTTCTTT.

The V and J genes are TRBV5-1 and TRBJ2-7; the match to TRBD1 covers 7 bases. Looked up from germline, CDR1 is SGHRS and CDR2 is YFSETQ. The CDR3 has 15 amino acids. Trimming removed 4 bases from V and 0 bases from J; junction bases left unmatched: 7. CDR3 nucleotide sequence: TGCGCCAGCAGCGGGACAGATGCGAGCTCCTACGAGCAGTACTTC. Protein: CASSGTDASSYEQYF.

The chain links TRBV15 to TRBJ2-7; D is unclear. The CDR3 consists of 17 residues. V was pared by 4 bases and J by 6 bases, with 25 bases between. Germline V gene lookup returns CDR1 LNHNV and CDR2 YYDKDF (reference sequence). DNA for the CDR3: TGTGCCACCAGCACCCCGAATAATCCTGGCATCGGCGCCGAGCAGTACTTC. It encodes CATSTPNNPGIGAEQYF.

This CDR3 reads CASSSRDRSYEQYF. Written as DNA, the CDR3 is TGTGCCAGTAGTAGCCGGGACCGCTCCTACGAGCAGTACTTC. The rearrangement joins TRBV19 to TRBJ2-7; D may correspond to TRBD1 or TRBD2 (5 bases each). V was clipped by 4 bases and J by 0 bases, with 10 bases between them. Germline values: CDR1 LNHDA, CDR2 SQIVND (reference sequence). The CDR3 covers 14 residues.

This clonotype appeared a few times. The rearrangement links TRBV12-3 or TRBV12-4 to TRBJ1-1; TRBD1 agrees at 7 bases. The length of the CDR3 is 17 residues. With V trimmed by 6 bases and J by 9 bases, 22 bases remained unmatched. CDR3 sequence (DNA): TGTGCCAGCAGACGACCGGGACAGAAATTTTTGTCGGGGAAAGCTTTCTTT. Translating gives CASRRPGQKFLSGKAFF.

This clonotype was seen a few times. The chain recombines TRBV27 with TRBJ2-5; tentative D call: TRBD2 (7 bases). V was shortened by 4 bases and J by 5 bases, with 17 bases between the two germline ends. Germline CDR1 is MNHEY and CDR2 is SMNVEV (reference sequence). CDR3 length equals 15 residues. CDR3 coding DNA: TGTGCCAGCAGTTCAGGGGAGGGGCCCCGGGAGACCCAGTACTTC. It encodes CASSSGEGPRETQYF.

This clonotype has a count of ten or more. The chain joins TRBV7-2 to TRBJ2-1; D is perhaps TRBD2 (5 bases). The CDR3 runs to 12 residues. V gave up 4 bases and J gave up 10 bases, with 11 bases separating them. Germline assignment: CDR1 SGHTA and CDR2 FQGNSA. CDR3 sequence: CASSYLSVEQFF. The CDR3 region has the DNA TGTGCCAGCAGCTATCTTAGCGTCGAGCAGTTCTTC.